Presented here are 2 T cell receptor beta chains from one specimen sequenced in a study of neurological immune-mediated disorders. The time point was: longitudinal time-point 2. TCRdb re-called the 5' RACE reads through MiXCR, storing one row per CDR3 protein. The repertoire holds some 100,000 distinct CDR3 sequences, approximately 13% seen once, with approximately 5% in the top ten. Source material: PBMCs. These TCRs come from a female donor with HTLV-1-associated myelopathy (HAM/TSP).

Note on this clonotype: A read error is possible here, since a much larger clone lies one base away. The chain joins TRBV20-1 to TRBJ2-1; tentative D call: TRBD2 (5 bases). Germline V gives CDR1 DFQATT, CDR2 SNEGSKA (reference sequence). This CDR3 contains 12 residues. The CDR3 region is CSAYWGADEHFF. For the CDR3, the DNA is TGCAGTGCTTATTGGGGAGCGGATGAGCATTTCTTC.

At least ten counts were recorded for this clonotype. The chain joins TRBV20-1 to TRBJ2-3; D perhaps matches TRBD1 (6 bases). The CDR3 contains 12 residues. Germline V gene sequence: CDR1 DFQATT, CDR2 SNEGSKA (reference sequence). The CDR3 loop is CRGARSTDTQYF. CDR3 bases: TGCAGGGGGGCCCGCAGCACAGATACGCAGTATTTT.